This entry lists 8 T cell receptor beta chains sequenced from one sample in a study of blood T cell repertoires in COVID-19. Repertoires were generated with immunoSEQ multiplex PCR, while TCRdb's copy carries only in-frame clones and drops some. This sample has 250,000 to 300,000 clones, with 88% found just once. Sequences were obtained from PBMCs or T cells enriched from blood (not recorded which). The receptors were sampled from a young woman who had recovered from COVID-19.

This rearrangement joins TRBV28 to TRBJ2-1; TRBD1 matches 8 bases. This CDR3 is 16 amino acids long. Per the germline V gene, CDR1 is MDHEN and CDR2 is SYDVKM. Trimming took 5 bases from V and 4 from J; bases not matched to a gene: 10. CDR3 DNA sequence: TGTGCCAGCAGTACGACAGGGGCCCGCCTTTACAATGAGCAGTTCTTC. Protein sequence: CASSTTGARLYNEQFF.

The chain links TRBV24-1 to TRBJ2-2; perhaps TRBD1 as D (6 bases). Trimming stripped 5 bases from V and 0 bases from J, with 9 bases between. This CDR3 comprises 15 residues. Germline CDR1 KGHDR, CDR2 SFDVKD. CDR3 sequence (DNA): TGTGCCACCAGTGGACAGGCCCCGAACACCGGGGAGCTGTTTTTT. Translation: CATSGQAPNTGELFF.

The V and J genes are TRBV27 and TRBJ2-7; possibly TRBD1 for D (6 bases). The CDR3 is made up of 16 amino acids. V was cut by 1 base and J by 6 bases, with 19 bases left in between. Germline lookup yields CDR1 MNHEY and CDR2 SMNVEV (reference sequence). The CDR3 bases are TGTGCCAGCAGTTTATGGGCAGGCTCGGAACAGGGCGAGCAGTACTTC. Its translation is CASSLWAGSEQGEQYF.

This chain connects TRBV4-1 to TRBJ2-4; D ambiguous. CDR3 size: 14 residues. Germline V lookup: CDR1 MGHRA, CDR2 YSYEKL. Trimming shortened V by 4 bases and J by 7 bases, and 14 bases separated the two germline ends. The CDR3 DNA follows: TGCGCCAGCAGCCTTAGACATCTGGCGAACATTCAGTACTTC. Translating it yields CASSLRHLANIQYF.

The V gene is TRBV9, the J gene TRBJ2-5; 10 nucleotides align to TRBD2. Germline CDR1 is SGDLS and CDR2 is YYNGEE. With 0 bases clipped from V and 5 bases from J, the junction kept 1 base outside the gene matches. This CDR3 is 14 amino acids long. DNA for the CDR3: TGTGCCAGCAGCGTAGAGACTAGCGGGGAGACCCAGTACTTC. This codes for CASSVETSGETQYF.

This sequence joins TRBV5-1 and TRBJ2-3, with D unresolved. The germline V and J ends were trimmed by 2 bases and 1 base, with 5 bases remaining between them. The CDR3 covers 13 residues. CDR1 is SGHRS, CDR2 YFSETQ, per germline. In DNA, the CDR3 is TGCGCCAGCAGCTTTAGTGGCACAGATACGCAGTATTTT. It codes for CASSFSGTDTQYF.

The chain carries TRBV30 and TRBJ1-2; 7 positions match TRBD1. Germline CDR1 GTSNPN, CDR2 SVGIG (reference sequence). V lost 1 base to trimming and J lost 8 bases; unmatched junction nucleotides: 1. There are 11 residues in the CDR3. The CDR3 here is CAWSAGGGYTF. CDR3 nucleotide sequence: TGTGCCTGGAGTGCAGGGGGGGGCTACACCTTC.

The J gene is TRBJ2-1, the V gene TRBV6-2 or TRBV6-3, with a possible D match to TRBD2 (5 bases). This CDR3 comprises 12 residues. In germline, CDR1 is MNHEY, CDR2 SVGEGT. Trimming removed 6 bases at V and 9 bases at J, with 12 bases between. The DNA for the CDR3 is TGTGCCAGCAGCATGCTACTAGGTGAGCAGTTCTTC. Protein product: CASSMLLGEQFF.